This T cell receptor (beta chain) is from a study of tumor-infiltrating lymphocytes in localized non-small cell lung cancer (dated by TCRdb to the early 2020s). Background on the whole study: The cohort covered several histologies, both smokers and never-smokers, and patients whose samples were collected after neoadjuvant chemotherapy. Resected tumor tissue and uninvolved lung tissue described as non-adjacent to the tumor were contributed by each patient, with both tissues obtained from the same patient. TCR sequencing was one of several integrated assays, alongside flow cytometry, multiplex immunofluorescence, RNA-seq, exome sequencing and proteomics, applied to the same patients. In total, the ICON cohort consisted of approximately 140 surgical patients with localized non-small cell lung cancer who had their tumors resected. A total of 50 to 60 patients were included in the paired tumor versus uninvolved lung comparison of immunoSEQ T-cell fraction. What the study reported, not specific to this receptor: TCR-derived T-cell fraction did not differ between the flow cytometry-defined immunotypes IM1 (good prognosis) and IM2 (poor prognosis). Because different assays used different pieces of the same tissue, technical variation could not be distinguished from intratumor heterogeneity. No association of tumor T-cell fraction from TCR sequencing with recurrence-free survival was found (p = 0.61). Because assay coverage varied across patients depending on available tissue quantity, TCR sequencing was performed for only a subset of the cohort. In line with immunofluorescence CD3 counts, TCRbeta sequencing supported higher T cell infiltration in tumors compared with uninvolved lung tissue.

The germline V gene (reference sequence) specifies SGHAT as CDR1 and FQDESV as CDR2. From the cysteine up to the phenylalanine, the CDR3 has a length of 11 residues. Solely the CDR3 DNA is kept, with 33 bases framed from the first base. V is reduced by 6 bases and J by 0 bases, leaving a spacing of 2 bases between them. Enrollment in ICON was initiated in early 2016, and the last patient was enrolled in 2018. In a subcohort of approximately 76 patients, fresh tumor and matched uninvolved tissue were collected for in-depth immune analyses, with TCR sequencing among those analyses. No cell sorting was done, and TCR sequencing was instead run on DNA isolated from bulk tissue. The T-cell fraction in tumor and uninvolved lung tissue was obtained from TCR sequencing using the immunoSEQ assay. For the original study's pipeline: For survival analysis, patients were split into high (upper tertile) and low (lower two tertiles) T-cell fraction groups and compared by log-rank test. A signed-rank test was used to test differences in T-cell fraction between paired tumor and uninvolved lung samples. This immuneACCESS table, as held by TCRdb, lists in-frame sequences with V and J called but not all clones. Of the missing ones, under half trace to an unresolved V gene in checked studies; the others have no known cause. Clonal size and the V and J genes are those of that table, whereas D and trimming came from the DNA. The sample includes about 12,000 clones, with approximately 66% observed a single time. 7% of the sample goes to the ten largest clones.

Concerning this clone itself: The antigen this receptor binds is unknown. The record has no base qualities; no much larger clone is one base away.

The sample consisted of lung tumor tissue. This TCR derives from a human donor with non-small cell lung cancer. The chain links TRBV11-1 with TRBJ2-5, with the D gene not clear enough to name. The CDR3: CASSNQETQYF. In nucleotides, the sequence is TGTGCCAGCAGTAACCAAGAGACCCAGTACTTC.